This T cell receptor (beta chain) comes out of a study of identical twins. General study results and limits: The degree of excess twin sharing was weaker in beta out-of-frame sequences. Researchers reported excess low generation probability among twin-shared out-of-frame alpha sequences.

TCRdb called the 5' RACE reads again in MiXCR, with one record for every CDR3 protein. The table includes 200,000 to 250,000 distinct CDR3 sequences, 6% to 7% detected once. This clonotype has at least ten counts. Its specificity is not known. These data also formed part of another study, on T cells expressing NK-cell markers. That source notes: The authors sequenced eight donors, of whom seven were HCMV-seropositive and one was seronegative. The CD3+CD56-NKG2C+ fraction of a few donors was also led by these clonotypes.

The receptor was derived from a young woman in good health. Sequenced: CD8+ T cells sorted from blood.

This CDR3 is CASTPGREQFF. The DNA of the CDR3 is TGTGCCAGCACTCCAGGGCGTGAGCAGTTCTTC. The chain uses TRBV5-5 and TRBJ2-1, with D maybe TRBD1 (5 bases). V was pared by 6 bases and J by 9 bases, with 10 bases between. The germline V gene has CDR1 SGHKS and CDR2 YYEKEE (reference sequence). CDR3 length equals 11 residues.